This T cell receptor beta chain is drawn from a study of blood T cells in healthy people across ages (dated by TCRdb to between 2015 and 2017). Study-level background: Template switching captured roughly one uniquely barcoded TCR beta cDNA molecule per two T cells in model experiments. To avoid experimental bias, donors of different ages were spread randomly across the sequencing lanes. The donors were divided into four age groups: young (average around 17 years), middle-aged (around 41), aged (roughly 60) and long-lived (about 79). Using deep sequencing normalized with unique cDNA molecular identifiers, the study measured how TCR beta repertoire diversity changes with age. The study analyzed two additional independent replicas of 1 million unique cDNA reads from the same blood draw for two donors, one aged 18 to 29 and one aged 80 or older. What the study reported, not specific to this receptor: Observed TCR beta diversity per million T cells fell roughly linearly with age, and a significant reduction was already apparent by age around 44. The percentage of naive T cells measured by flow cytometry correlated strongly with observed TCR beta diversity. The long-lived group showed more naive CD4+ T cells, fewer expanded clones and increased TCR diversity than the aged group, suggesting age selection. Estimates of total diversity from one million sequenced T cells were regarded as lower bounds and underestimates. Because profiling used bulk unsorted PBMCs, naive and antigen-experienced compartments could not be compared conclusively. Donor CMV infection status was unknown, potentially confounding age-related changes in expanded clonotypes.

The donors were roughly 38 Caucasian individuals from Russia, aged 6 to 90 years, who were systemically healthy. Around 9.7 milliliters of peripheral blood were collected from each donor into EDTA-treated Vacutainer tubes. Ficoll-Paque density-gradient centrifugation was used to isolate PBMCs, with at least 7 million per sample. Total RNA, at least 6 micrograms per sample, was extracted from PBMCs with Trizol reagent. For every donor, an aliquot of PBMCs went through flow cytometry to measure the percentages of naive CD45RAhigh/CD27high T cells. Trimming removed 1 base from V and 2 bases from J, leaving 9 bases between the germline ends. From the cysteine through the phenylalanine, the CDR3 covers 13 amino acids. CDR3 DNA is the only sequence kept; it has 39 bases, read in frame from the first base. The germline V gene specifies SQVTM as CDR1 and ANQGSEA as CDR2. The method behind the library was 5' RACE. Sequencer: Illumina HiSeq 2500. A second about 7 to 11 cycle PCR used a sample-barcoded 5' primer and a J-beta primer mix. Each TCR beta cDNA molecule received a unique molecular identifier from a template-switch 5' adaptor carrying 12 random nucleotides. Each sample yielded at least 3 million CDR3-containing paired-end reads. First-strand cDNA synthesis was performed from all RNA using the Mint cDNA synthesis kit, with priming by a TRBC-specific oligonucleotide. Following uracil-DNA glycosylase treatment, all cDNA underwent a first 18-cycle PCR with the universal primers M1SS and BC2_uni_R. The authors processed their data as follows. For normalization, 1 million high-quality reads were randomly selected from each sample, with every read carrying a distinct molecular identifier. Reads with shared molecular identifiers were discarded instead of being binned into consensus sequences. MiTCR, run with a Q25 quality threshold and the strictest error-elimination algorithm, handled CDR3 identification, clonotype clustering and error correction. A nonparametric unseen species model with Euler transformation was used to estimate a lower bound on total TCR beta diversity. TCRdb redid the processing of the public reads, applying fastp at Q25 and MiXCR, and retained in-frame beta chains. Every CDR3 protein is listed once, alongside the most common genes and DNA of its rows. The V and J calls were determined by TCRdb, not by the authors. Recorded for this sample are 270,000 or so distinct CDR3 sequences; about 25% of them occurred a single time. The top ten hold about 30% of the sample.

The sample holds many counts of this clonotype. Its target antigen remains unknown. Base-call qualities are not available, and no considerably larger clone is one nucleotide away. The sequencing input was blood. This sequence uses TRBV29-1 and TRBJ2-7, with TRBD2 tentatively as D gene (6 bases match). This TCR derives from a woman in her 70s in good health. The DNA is TGCAGCGTTGAAGGGGGGGAAACCTACGAGCAGTACTTC. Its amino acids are CSVEGGETYEQYF.